The 14 T cell receptor beta chains listed next were all sequenced from one sample in a study of CXCR3-negative and CXCR3-positive naive CD8 T cells. For these TCRs, the target antigens are not known. Libraries of TRB cDNA were made by 5' RACE and carried UMIs. No DNA is given; TCRdb re-called the 5' RACE reads and lists each CDR3 protein once. The sample shows around 130,000 distinct CDR3 sequences, and roughly 0.59% sits with its ten largest clones. Whole-study results and caveats: CXCR3-expressing naive cells carried TRB CDR3s more hydrophobic than those of CXCR3-negative naive cells.

The sample taken for sequencing was naive CXCR3+ CD8+ T cells from blood. This sample's subset: CD45RO-CCR7+CD27+CD95- naive CD8+ T cells expressing CXCR3 (TNR3+). These receptor sequences come from a human donor in good health. Some clones in this sample may be carry-over from other donors' samples.

The chain couples TRBV29-1 to TRBJ1-2; TCRdb outputs TRBD1, but without DNA this stays unchecked. The CDR3 is 15 amino acids. CDR1 SQVTM and CDR2 ANQGSEA come from the germline V gene. CDR3 protein: CSVEAIGGTGEDYTF.

The chain has TRBV29-1 and TRBJ1-2; TCRdb's D call, TRBD1, is unchecked because there is no DNA. Germline-derived CDR1 and CDR2 are SQVTM and ANQGSEA. CDR3 size: 14 residues. This CDR3 reads CSVEAAGGIYGYTF.

The V call is TRBV7-2, the J call TRBJ2-7; no DNA is available, so the TRBD1 call from TCRdb remains unchecked. CDR3 size: 16 residues. Germline CDR1 is SGHTA and CDR2 is FQGNSA. CDR3 residues: CASSLDIGGRIYEQYF.

The chain joins TRBV7-2 to TRBJ2-3. The germline V gene encodes CDR1 SGHTA and CDR2 FQGNSA. The CDR3 consists of 15 residues. The CDR3 reads CASGLVGPSTDTQYF.

The gene calls are TRBV4-3 and TRBJ1-6; no DNA is available, so the TRBD1 call from TCRdb remains unchecked. This CDR3 is built from 15 residues. Germline CDR1 LGHNA, CDR2 YSLEER. CDR3 sequence: CASSQEGAGRSPLHF.

This chain links TRBV5-1 with TRBJ2-2. Germline V gene lookup returns CDR1 SGHRS and CDR2 YFSETQ. CDR3 size: 13 residues. The CDR3 sequence is CASSSDNTGELFF.

The chain combines TRBV5-1 with TRBJ2-2; the TCRdb call, TRBD2, lacks DNA for checking. The CDR3 is made up of 15 amino acids. Looked up from germline, CDR1 is SGHRS and CDR2 is YFSETQ. CDR3 amino acids: CASSWTSGDTGELFF.

Here the CDR3 reads CASSADSNQPQHF. V gene TRBV5-6 combines with J gene TRBJ1-5. The CDR3 totals 13 residues. CDR1 is SGHDT, CDR2 YYEEEE, per germline.

CDR3 amino acids: CASSESSGSSYNEQFF. This chain uses TRBV10-1 with TRBJ2-1. CDR1 WNHNN and CDR2 SYGVQD come from the germline V gene (reference sequence). The CDR3 is made up of 16 amino acids.

V and J are TRBV28 and TRBJ2-5; without DNA, the TCRdb call of TRBD2 cannot be checked. CDR1 and CDR2 from the germline V gene are MDHEN and SYDVKM. The CDR3 runs to 15 residues. The CDR3 sequence: CASSTPSGGGETQYF. The variable domain in full, with the rest retrieved from reference TRBV28 and TRBJ2-5, is DVKVTQSSRYLVKRTGEKVFLECVQDMDHENMFWYRQDPGLGLRLIYFSYDVKMKEKGDIPEGYSVSREKKERFSLILESASTNQTSMYLCASSTPSGGGETQYFGPGTRLLVL.

The rearrangement uses TRBV7-9 and TRBJ2-2; TCRdb's D gene call, TRBD1, goes unchecked for lack of DNA. Per germline, CDR1 SEHNR and CDR2 FQNEAQ (reference sequence). CDR3 size: 14 residues. The CDR3 reads CASRTPGVSGELFF.

The chain couples TRBV7-9 to TRBJ1-1; the D call of TRBD1 rests on TCRdb alone, since no DNA is present to check it. The germline V gene has CDR1 SEHNR and CDR2 FQNEAQ (reference sequence). CDR3 length: 15 residues. CDR3 amino acids: CASSLALGGNTEAFF.

The chain carries TRBV9 and TRBJ1-1. The CDR3 extends over 14 amino acids. Germline lookup yields CDR1 SGDLS and CDR2 YYNGEE. CDR3 protein: CASSVGRLNTEAFF. Full variable domain (remainder filled in from reference TRBV9 and TRBJ1-1): DSGVTQTPKHLITATGQRVTLRCSPRSGDLSVYWYQQSLDQGLQFLIQYYNGEERAKGNILERFSAQQFPDLHSELNLSSLELGDSALYFCASSVGRLNTEAFFGQGTRLTVV.

The rearrangement uses TRBV4-3 and TRBJ2-7; the TCRdb D gene call, TRBD2, has no DNA to confirm it. The V gene's germline CDR1 is LGHNA and CDR2 YSLEER. This CDR3 has 17 residues. The CDR3 region is CASSQDHSDTGGNEQYF.